This entry lists 9 T cell receptor beta chains sequenced from one sample in a study of blood T cell repertoires in COVID-19. This table comes from immunoSEQ multiplex PCR, and its TCRdb copy is limited to in-frame clones, with some not included. The sample consists of around 40,000 clones, roughly 79% of them appearing once. Sequenced: peripheral blood. The origin of the receptors is a woman over 75 with acute or convalescent COVID-19.

There are a few counts of this clone. J is TRBJ1-5 and V is TRBV2, with 8 bases fitting TRBD1. CDR3 length: 17 amino acids. V dropped 4 bases and J dropped 4; count of bases not matched to a gene: 12. Germline loops: CDR1 SNHLY, CDR2 FYNNEI. The CDR3 spells CASSVGLGRQGNQPQHF. CDR3 sequence (DNA): TGTGCCAGCAGTGTCGGGCTGGGCCGACAGGGGAATCAGCCCCAGCATTTT. The variable domain in full, with the rest retrieved from reference TRBV2 and TRBJ1-5, is EPEVTQTPSHQVTQMGQEVILRCVPISNHLYFYWYRQILGQKVEFLVSFYNNEISEKSEIFDDQFSVERPDGSNFTLKIRSTKLEDSAMYFCASSVGLGRQGNQPQHFGDGTRLSIL.

The chain uses TRBV3-1 (or the pseudogene TRBV3-2) and TRBJ2-7; D might be TRBD1 (5 bases). The CDR3 consists of 15 residues. CDR1 and CDR2 from the germline V gene are LGHDT and YNNKEL (reference sequence). Trimming left V 4 bases short and J 4 bases short, with 17 bases between. The CDR3 nucleotides read TGTGCCAGCAGCCCCACGAAGCAGGGATTATACGAGCAGTACTTC. It encodes CASSPTKQGLYEQYF.

The chain couples TRBV3-1 (or the pseudogene TRBV3-2) to TRBJ2-3; D might be TRBD2 (6 bases). Germline CDR1 and CDR2: LGHDT and YNNKEL (reference sequence). This CDR3 is built from 14 residues. The ends were cut back, 0 bases at V and 5 bases at J, with 9 bases in the middle. CDR3 residues: CASSQELAKDTQYF. The CDR3 coding sequence is TGTGCCAGCAGCCAAGAACTAGCAAAAGATACGCAGTATTTT.

The chain uses TRBV28 and TRBJ1-2; possibly TRBD1 for D (5 bases). Germline-derived CDR1 and CDR2 are MDHEN and SYDVKM. Trimming shortened V by 6 bases and J by 7 bases, and 18 bases separated the two germline ends. The CDR3 consists of 14 residues. CDR3 nucleotides: TGTGCCAGCAGGGTGGACACTAACCCTCTTGGCTACACCTTC. Translated: CASRVDTNPLGYTF.

This chain connects TRBV5-1 to TRBJ2-2; 8 positions agree with TRBD1. Germline V gene data show CDR1 as SGHRS and CDR2 as YFSETQ. CDR3 length: 14 residues. J lost 6 bases, V lost 0 bases, and 1 base had no gene match. CDR3 amino acids: CASSLGTGSGELFF. CDR3 nucleotides: TGCGCCAGCAGCTTGGGGACAGGGTCCGGGGAGCTGTTTTTT.

This clone has more than one count but fewer than ten. The chain uses TRBV19 and TRBJ1-6; 8 bases align to TRBD1. CDR1 is LNHDA and CDR2 is SQIVND in the germline V gene (reference sequence). The CDR3 length is 16 residues. Trimming cost V 4 bases and J 6 bases; bases outside gene matches: 8. Here the CDR3 reads CASSTRQGSSNSPLHF. CDR3 in DNA: TGTGCCAGTAGTACCCGACAGGGGAGTTCTAATTCACCCCTCCACTTT.

V usage is TRBV7-8 and J usage is TRBJ2-1, with 14 nucleotides matching TRBD2. This CDR3 comprises 17 residues. The germline V gene has CDR1 SGHVS and CDR2 FQNEAQ. V shed 5 bases, J shed 2 bases, and the junction held 5 bases outside the gene matches. The CDR3, as DNA: TGTGCCAGCAGCCGTCGACTAGCGGGAGGGCCCTACAATGAGCAGTTCTTC. Its translation is CASSRRLAGGPYNEQFF.

The CDR3 sequence is CASSYGSGETQYF. The DNA of the CDR3 is TGTGCCAGCAGTTACGGGAGTGGAGAGACCCAGTACTTC. This chain connects TRBV6-5 to TRBJ2-5, with D maybe TRBD2 (5 bases). CDR1 and CDR2 (germline): MNHEY, SVGAGI. With 2 bases removed from V and 4 bases from J, the gap between germline ends came to 8 bases. CDR3 size: 13 residues.

This clone has more than one count but fewer than ten. The chain couples TRBV30 to TRBJ1-2; D might be TRBD1 (5 bases). The CDR3 extends over 13 amino acids. The V end lost 5 bases, the J end lost 6 bases, and 16 bases lay between the germline ends. Germline values: CDR1 GTSNPN, CDR2 SVGIG (reference sequence). CDR3 sequence: CAWLGGPGHGYTF. Written as DNA, the CDR3 is TGTGCCTGGTTGGGAGGTCCGGGGCATGGCTACACCTTC.